This entry is about one T cell receptor (beta chain). The target antigen is unknown. In the PCR, 60 Vbeta and 13 Jbeta primers were used. Profiling relied on immunoSEQ multiplex PCR, and the TCRdb table lists in-frame clones only, not all of them. The table shows approximately 120,000 clones, with around 77% occurring only once. The data were taken from a study of cytomegalovirus exposure and HLA in healthy donors. Study-wide points: Reported findings show TCR beta sequences accurately forecast HLA-A and HLA-B alleles in most subjects. The availability of immune exposure information extended only to CMV serostatus. Rarity marked most TCR sequences, yet some public TCRs occurred in many donors. In the analysis, some V segments, TRBV6-2 and TRBV6-3 included, were excluded as indistinguishable.

Germline trimming cut 2 bases from V and 5 bases from J; bases unmatched to any gene: 5. Looked up from germline, CDR1 is SGHDN and CDR2 is FVKESK. This CDR3 has 16 residues. The TCR comes from a man aged 50 to 59 in good health and CMV-seronegative. Input material: PBMCs. The genes are TRBV14 and TRBJ2-1; TRBD2 agrees at 11 bases. CDR3 residues: CASSQFGTSGNNEQFF. The CDR3 DNA sequence: TGTGCCAGCAGCCAATTCGGGACTAGCGGCAACAATGAGCAGTTCTTC. Based on the CDR3 plus reference TRBV14 and TRBJ2-1, the full variable domain is EAGVTQFPSHSVIEKGQTVTLRCDPISGHDNLYWYRRVMGKEIKFLLHFVKESKQDESGMPNNRFLAERTGGTYSTLKVQPAELEDSGVYFCASSQFGTSGNNEQFFGPGTRLTVL.